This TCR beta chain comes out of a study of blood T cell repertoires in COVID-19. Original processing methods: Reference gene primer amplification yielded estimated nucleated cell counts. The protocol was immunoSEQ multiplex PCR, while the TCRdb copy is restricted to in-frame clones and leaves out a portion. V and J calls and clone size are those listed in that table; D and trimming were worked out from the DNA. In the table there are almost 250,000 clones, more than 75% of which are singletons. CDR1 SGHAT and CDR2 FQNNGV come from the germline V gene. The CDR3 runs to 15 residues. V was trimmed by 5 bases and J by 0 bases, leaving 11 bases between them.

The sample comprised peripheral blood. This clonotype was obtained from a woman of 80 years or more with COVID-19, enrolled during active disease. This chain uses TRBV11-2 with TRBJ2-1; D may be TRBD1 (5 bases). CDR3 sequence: CASSPRQSSYNEQFF. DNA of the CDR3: TGTGCCAGCAGCCCGCGACAGAGCTCCTACAATGAGCAGTTCTTC.